The count of the clone carrying this TCR beta chain is one. Here immunoSEQ multiplex PCR was the method, and the copy in TCRdb shows in-frame clones only, minus some. Here the sample spans 300,000 to 400,000 clones, about 85% being singletons. The sample comes from a study of blood T cell repertoires in COVID-19. Study details: COVID-19 samples, acute and convalescent, were from the United States, Italy and Spain.

V lost 2 bases, J lost 6 bases, and 14 bases stayed unmatched. CDR3 length: 17 amino acids. The germline V gene encodes CDR1 GTSNPN and CDR2 SVGIG (reference sequence). V is TRBV30 and J is TRBJ2-7; TRBD2 matches at 12 bases. The source is a woman aged 30 to 39 who had been exposed to COVID-19. The sequencing input was PBMCs or T cells enriched from blood (not recorded which). Here the CDR3 DNA reads TGTGCCTGGAGTCCGCCCGGCCCCAAACTAGCGGGGGGCGAGCAGTACTTC. Its protein product is CAWSPPGPKLAGGEQYF.